What follows is one T cell receptor beta chain and its context. The antigen is not known. From the germline J gene comes the end of the CDR3, since the read stops 3 residues before it. Cervical HPV DNA detected by MY09/MY11 PCR, typed by dot-blot. Germline loops: CDR1 GTSNPN, CDR2 SVGIG (reference sequence). The CDR3 length is 15 residues. Trimming at V came to 2 bases and at J to 3 bases, leaving 7 bases not matched to a gene. This specimen belongs to a study of T cells in women clearing cervical HPV infection. Study-wide context: Case blood was drawn a median around 140 days after lesion detection. Study-wide results and limits: Richness plus V gene abundances separated cases from controls with AUC about 0.87.

Assay used: immunoSEQ multiplex PCR; TCRdb lists only in-frame clones, some missing. The table lists approximately 49,000 clones. This chain links TRBV30 with TRBJ1-2; TRBD1 matches 9 bases. The TCR originated in a woman between 18 and 75 years old with a cervical HPV16 infection that either progressed to CIN3+ or cleared (not recorded which). Sample: blood buffy coat. CDR3 sequence: CAWSTAGTGYYGYTF. The sequenced CDR3 bases are TGTGCCTGGAGTACGGCCGGGACAGGGTACTATGGC. Full variable domain (rest looked up from reference TRBV30 and TRBJ1-2): SQTIHQWPATLVQPVGSPLSLECTVEGTSNPNLYWYRQAAGRGLQLLFYSVGIGQISSEVPQNLSASRPQDRQFILSSKKLLLSDSGFYLCAWSTAGTGYYGYTFGSGTRLTVV.